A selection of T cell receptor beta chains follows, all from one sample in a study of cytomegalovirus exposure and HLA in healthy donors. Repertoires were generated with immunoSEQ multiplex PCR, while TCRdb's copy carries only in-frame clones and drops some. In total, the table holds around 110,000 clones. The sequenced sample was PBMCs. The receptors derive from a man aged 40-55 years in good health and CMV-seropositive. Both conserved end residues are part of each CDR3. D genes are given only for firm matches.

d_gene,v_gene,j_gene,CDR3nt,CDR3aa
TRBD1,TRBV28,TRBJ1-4,TGTGCCAGCAGTGATATCCCGGGACAGGGGGCTGAGGAAAAACTGTTTTTT,CASSDIPGQGAEEKLFF
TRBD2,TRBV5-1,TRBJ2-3,TGCGCCAGCAGCTTGGGGACTAGCGGAAACACAGATACGCAGTATTTT,CASSLGTSGNTDTQYF
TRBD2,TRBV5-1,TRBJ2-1,TGCGCCAGCTTCGGGCGGGAGGTCTACAATGAGCAGTTCTTC,CASFGREVYNEQFF
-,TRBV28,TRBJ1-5,TGTGCCAGCAGCTCTGGGGGAGGCCAGATCCGGGAGCATTTT,CASSSGGGQIREHF
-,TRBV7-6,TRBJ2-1,TGTGCCAGCAGCCTACGGGACAATGAGCAGTTCTTC,CASSLRDNEQFF
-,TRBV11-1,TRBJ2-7,TGTGCCAGCAGCTTAAATCGCCAGGCCTACGAGCAGTACTTC,CASSLNRQAYEQYF
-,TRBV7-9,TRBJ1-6,TGTGCCAGCAGCTTCGGGATGGGCAGGGGTTCACCCCTCCACTTT,CASSFGMGRGSPLHF
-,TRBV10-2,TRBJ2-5,TGCGCCAGCAGTTCTTTTAGGGGGACCCAGTACTTC,CASSSFRGTQYF
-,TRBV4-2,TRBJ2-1,TGTGCCAGCAGCCAAGCCGGGTACAATGAGCAGTTCTTC,CASSQAGYNEQFF
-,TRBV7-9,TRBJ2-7,TGTGCCAGCAGCTTAATCACAGTCGAGCAGTACTTC,CASSLITVEQYF
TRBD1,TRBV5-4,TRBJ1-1,TGTGCCAGCAGCTTGAGAGGGGGCGTTGAAGCTTTCTTT,CASSLRGGVEAFF
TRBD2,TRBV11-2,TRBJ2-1,TGTGCCAGCAGCTTCTACTCCGGGACTAGGCTTTCCGATGAGCAGTTCTTC,CASSFYSGTRLSDEQFF
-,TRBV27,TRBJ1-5,TGTGCCAGCAGTCCACAGCAGTACAGCAATCAGCCCCAGCATTTT,CASSPQQYSNQPQHF
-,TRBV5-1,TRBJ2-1,TGCGCCAGCAGCTTGACGATGGGGCAGTACAATGAGCAGTTCTTC,CASSLTMGQYNEQFF
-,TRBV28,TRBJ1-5,TGTGCCAGCATGGCCCCCTTCGGCAATCAGCCCCAGCATTTT,CASMAPFGNQPQHF
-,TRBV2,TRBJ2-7,TGTGCCAGCTCCCGGGACATACCCTACGAGCAGTACTTC,CASSRDIPYEQYF
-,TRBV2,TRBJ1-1,TGTGCCAGCAGCGAGCTCCCGGGGGACCTGAACACTGAAGCTTTCTTT,CASSELPGDLNTEAFF
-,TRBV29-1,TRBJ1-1,TGCAGCTCAGGACACCTGAACACTGAAGCTTTCTTT,CSSGHLNTEAFF
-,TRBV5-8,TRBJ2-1,TGTGCCAGCAGCTTGGTCCGATCGAGCTCCTACAATGAGCAGTTCTTC,CASSLVRSSSYNEQFF
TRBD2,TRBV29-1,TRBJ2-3,TGCAGCGTTGAAATTCCGGGACTAGCGGGAGGCTATACGCAGTATTTT,CSVEIPGLAGGYTQYF
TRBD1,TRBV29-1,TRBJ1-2,TGCAGCGCTCGGACAGGGGGTGGCTACACCTTC,CSARTGGGYTF
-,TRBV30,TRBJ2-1,TGTGCCTGGAGTGTATCACCCACTAGGCATCAGTTCTTC,CAWSVSPTRHQFF
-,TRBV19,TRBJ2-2,TGTGCCAGTAGTATGTTCGGGGAGCTGTTGTTT,CASSMFGELLF
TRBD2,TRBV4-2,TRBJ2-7,TGTGCCAGCAGCCAAGATCGGCTAGCGGACCCCTACGAGCAGTACTTC,CASSQDRLADPYEQYF
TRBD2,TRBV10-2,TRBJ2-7,TGCGCCACCAAACCTAGCGGAACCTACGAGCAGTACTTC,CATKPSGTYEQYF
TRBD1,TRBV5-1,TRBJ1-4,TGCGCCAGCAGCTTACAGGGGGCGGGCATGACTAATGAAAAACTGTTTTTT,CASSLQGAGMTNEKLFF
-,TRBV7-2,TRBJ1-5,TGTGCCAGCAGCTTAATTACCACGGGGCCCCAGCATTTT,CASSLITTGPQHF
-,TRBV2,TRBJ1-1,TGTGCCAGCTACAGGACAGTCGATACTGAAGCTTTCTTT,CASYRTVDTEAFF
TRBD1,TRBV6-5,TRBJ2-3,TGTGCCAGCAGCCCCGGGACAGGGGGCCTAGATACGCAGTATTTT,CASSPGTGGLDTQYF
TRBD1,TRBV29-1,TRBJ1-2,TGCAGCGTAGACAGGGTGTCGAACTATGGCTACACCTTC,CSVDRVSNYGYTF
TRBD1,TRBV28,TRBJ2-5,TGTGCCAGCAGTTTGCACGGACAGGGGGGACAGGGGACCCAGTACTTC,CASSLHGQGGQGTQYF
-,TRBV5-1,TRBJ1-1,TGCGCCAGCAGCTTTGGGCCGATGAACACTGAAGCTTTCTTT,CASSFGPMNTEAFF
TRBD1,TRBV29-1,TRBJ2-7,TGCAGCGTTGAAGGGGACAGCTTATCCTACGAGCAGTACTTC,CSVEGDSLSYEQYF
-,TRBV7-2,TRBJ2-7,TGTGCCAGCACCTCACCCGGGGCGGGATCATACTCCTACGAGCAGTACTTC,CASTSPGAGSYSYEQYF
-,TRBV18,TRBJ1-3,TGTGCCAGCTCGTCCGTTGGGAGGGAGACGCACGCAAATGCTGGAAACACCATATATTTT,CASSSVGRETHANAGNTIYF